These 5 T cell receptor beta chains originate from one sample sequenced in a study of OX40 agonist ivuxolimab in advanced cancers. Here immunoSEQ multiplex PCR was the method, and the copy in TCRdb shows in-frame clones only, minus some. The repertoire holds 82,000 or so clones, with approximately 85% as singletons. The input for sequencing was CD4+ or CD8+ T cells sorted from blood, taken in a trial of the OX40 agonist ivuxolimab. The receptors here all came from an adult with an advanced solid tumor such as melanoma, head and neck, liver or kidney cancer.

The chain combines TRBV29-1 with TRBJ1-4; D is perhaps TRBD1 (6 bases). Germline V lookup: CDR1 SQVTM, CDR2 ANQGSEA. The CDR3 has 12 amino acids. The V end lost 7 bases, the J end lost 3 bases, and 9 bases lay between the germline ends. The CDR3 here is CSAQGPNEKLFF. The CDR3 coding sequence is TGCAGCGCCCAGGGGCCTAATGAAAAACTGTTTTTT.

The chain couples TRBV7-3 to TRBJ1-1; the D gene is possibly TRBD1 (5 bases). V gave up 1 base and J gave up 4 bases, with 16 bases separating them. The CDR3 has 16 amino acids. Germline-derived CDR1 and CDR2 are SGHTA and FQGTGA. The CDR3 sequence: CASSLNGGSSITEAFF. The CDR3 coding sequence is TGTGCCAGCAGCTTAAACGGGGGGTCAAGCATCACTGAAGCTTTCTTT.

The chain is built from TRBV7-9 and TRBJ2-7; 10 nucleotides agree with TRBD1. Germline-derived CDR1 and CDR2 are SEHNR and FQNEAQ (reference sequence). V gave up 8 bases and J gave up 6 bases; unmatched junction bases: 10. The CDR3 is 14 residues long. CDR3 loop: CASSRTGGTGEQYF. The CDR3, as DNA: TGTGCCAGCTCCAGGACAGGGGGAACGGGCGAGCAGTACTTC.

Only a few counts were recorded for this clone. This rearrangement joins TRBV11-2 to TRBJ1-6, with a weak D call TRBD1 (5 bases). This CDR3 comprises 15 residues. Trimming cost V 4 bases and J 11 bases, with 18 bases left between them. Per germline, CDR1 SGHAT and CDR2 FQNNGV. The chain's CDR3 is CASSSTQARGTPLHF. CDR3 nucleotides: TGTGCCAGCAGCTCCACTCAGGCCCGGGGGACACCCCTCCACTTT.

This clone was recorded only once. The V call is TRBV10-1, the J call TRBJ2-1, with unresolved D. Germline assignment: CDR1 WNHNN and CDR2 SYGVQD (reference sequence). This CDR3 has 13 residues. Trimming took off 7 bases at V and 7 bases at J, with 14 bases between the two ends. The CDR3 DNA is TGCGCCAGCACCGAACACGTGGAGAATGAGCAGTTCTTC. It codes for CASTEHVENEQFF.